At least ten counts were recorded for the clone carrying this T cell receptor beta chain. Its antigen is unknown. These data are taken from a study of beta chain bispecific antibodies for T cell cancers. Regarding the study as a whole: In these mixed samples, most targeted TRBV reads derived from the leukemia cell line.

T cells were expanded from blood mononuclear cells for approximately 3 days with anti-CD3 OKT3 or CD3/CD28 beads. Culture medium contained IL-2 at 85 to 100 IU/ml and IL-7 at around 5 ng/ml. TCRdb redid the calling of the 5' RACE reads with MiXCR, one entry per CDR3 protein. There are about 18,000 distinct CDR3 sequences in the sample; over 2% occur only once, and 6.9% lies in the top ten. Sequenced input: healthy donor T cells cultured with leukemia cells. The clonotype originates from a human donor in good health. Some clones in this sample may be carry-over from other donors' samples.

The DNA of the CDR3 is TGTGCCAGCAGTTTGGGTCAGGGGCGATACAATGAGCAGTTCTTC. Protein sequence: CASSLGQGRYNEQFF. This chain uses TRBV27 with TRBJ2-1; maybe TRBD1 (6 bases). This CDR3 contains 15 residues. Between the trimmed V and J ends, which lost 3 bases and 4 bases, there was a span of 13 bases. Germline CDR1 is MNHEY and CDR2 is SMNVEV (reference sequence).